A single sample is the source of the 23 T cell receptor beta chains below, sequenced in a study of siplizumab effects on memory and regulatory T cells. Profiling relied on immunoSEQ multiplex PCR, and the TCRdb table lists in-frame clones only, not all of them. Among more than 95,000 clones listed, 93% were seen once. Sequences were obtained from CD4+ T cells sorted from blood. The receptors were gathered from a human donor in good health.

Here the CDR3 reads CASAGAGISNYGYTF. CDR3 coding DNA: TGTGCCAGCGCGGGGGCGGGAATATCCAACTATGGCTACACCTTC. The chain recombines TRBV6-5 with TRBJ1-2, with D possibly being TRBD1 (6 bases). V dropped 8 bases and J dropped 2 bases, with 18 bases sitting between them. This CDR3 region has 15 residues. Germline values: CDR1 MNHEY, CDR2 SVGAGI.

The chain has TRBV5-1 and TRBJ2-3, with D unclear. V lost 1 base and J lost 1, with 4 bases in between. The CDR3 is 13 amino acids. From germline, CDR1 is SGHRS and CDR2 YFSETQ. CDR3 coding DNA: TGCGCCAGCAGCTTGCAGGGCACAGATACGCAGTATTTT. This sequence encodes CASSLQGTDTQYF.

This chain links TRBV19 with TRBJ2-7, with 11 bases that match TRBD2. V lost 4 bases and J lost 1; bases outside the gene matches: 9. This CDR3 region has 17 residues. CDR1 and CDR2 from the germline V gene are LNHDA and SQIVND (reference sequence). Written as DNA, the CDR3 is TGTGCCAGTAGTAACTTGGCTAGCGGGGGGAGTTCCTACGAGCAGTACTTC. This translates into CASSNLASGGSSYEQYF.

The chain has TRBV7-3 and TRBJ2-2, with D unresolved. The CDR3 is 17 amino acids. V was cut by 7 bases and J by 6 bases, with 24 bases left in between. The germline V gene encodes CDR1 SGHTA and CDR2 FQGTGA. The CDR3 DNA reads as TGTGCCAGCACCCTAGAAGGTGGCCGAAAGGTTGCCGGGGAGCTGTTTTTT. Protein sequence: CASTLEGGRKVAGELFF.

The V gene is TRBV5-1, the J gene TRBJ2-7; a possible D gene is TRBD1 (6 bases). Trimming cost V 3 bases and J 0 bases, with 16 bases left between them. In germline, CDR1 is SGHRS, CDR2 YFSETQ. CDR3 length: 16 amino acids. The CDR3 DNA reads TGCGCCAGCAGCTCTCGCACAGGGTCAAACTCCTACGAGCAGTACTTC. This sequence encodes CASSSRTGSNSYEQYF.

The chain has TRBV5-4 and TRBJ1-1; 10 positions agree with TRBD1. This CDR3 is built from 16 residues. The V segment lost 3 bases and the J segment 5 bases; nucleotides outside the gene matches: 10. The germline CDR1 and CDR2 sequences are SGHNT and YYREEE (reference sequence). Written as DNA, the CDR3 is TGTGCCAGCAGCTCAGATCCGGGACAGGGGTGGACTGAAGCTTTCTTT. Its translation: CASSSDPGQGWTEAFF.

A word on this clone: Mismatch with germline at one junction end may stem from a read error. This chain uses TRBV18 with TRBJ1-2, with 11 bases lining up with TRBD1. This CDR3 spans 13 amino acids. Per germline, CDR1 KGHSH and CDR2 LQKENI. The CDR3 bases are TGTGCCAGCTCACCGGGACAGGGGGTTGGCTGCACCTTC. Amino acids: CASSPGQGVGCTF.

Only one count was recorded for this clone. The chain recombines TRBV5-1 with TRBJ2-3; no definite D call. Trimming took 4 bases from V and 3 from J, leaving 12 bases between them. Germline V lookup: CDR1 SGHRS, CDR2 YFSETQ. The CDR3 sequence is 14 residues long. The CDR3 DNA sequence: TGCGCCAGCAGCCCAACGAGAGAGACAGATACGCAGTATTTT. Encoded protein: CASSPTRETDTQYF. Based on the CDR3 plus reference TRBV5-1 and TRBJ2-3, the full variable domain is KAGVTQTPRYLIKTRGQQVTLSCSPISGHRSVSWYQQTPGQGLQFLFEYFSETQRNKGNFPGRFSGRQFSNSRSEMNVSTLELGDSALYLCASSPTRETDTQYFGPGTRLTVL.

This chain connects TRBV7-8 to TRBJ1-2; D is possibly TRBD1 (6 bases). Deletions cut 5 bases from V and 4 bases from J, with 14 bases between. Germline loops: CDR1 SGHVS, CDR2 FQNEAQ. The CDR3 has 14 amino acids. CDR3 coding DNA: TGTGCCAGCAGCGCAGGGACAAACACCTATGGCTACACCTTC. This encodes CASSAGTNTYGYTF.

The chain joins TRBV6-1 to TRBJ1-6, with 7 bases lining up with TRBD1. V shed 2 bases and J 10 bases; nucleotides not matched to a gene: 8. CDR3 length: 15 amino acids. Per germline, CDR1 MNHNS and CDR2 SASEGT. The CDR3 loop reads CASSEYVTGTSPLHF. In DNA, the CDR3 is TGTGCCAGCAGTGAATATGTGACAGGGACCTCACCCCTCCACTTT.

V is TRBV20-1 and J is TRBJ2-1; 7 bases fit TRBD1. The CDR3 contains 11 residues. J gave up 14 bases and V 4 bases, and 8 bases lay outside the gene matches. CDR1 is DFQATT and CDR2 is SNEGSKA in the germline V gene (reference sequence). The chain's CDR3 is CSATDRAREFF. Here the CDR3 DNA reads TGCAGTGCTACAGACAGGGCGCGGGAGTTCTTC.

The genes are TRBV11-2 and TRBJ1-2; unclear D gene. CDR3 length equals 14 residues. CDR1 SGHAT and CDR2 FQNNGV come from the germline V gene. V was cut by 0 bases and J by 0 bases, with 5 bases left in between. Here the CDR3 reads CASSLETANYGYTF. The DNA for the CDR3 is TGTGCCAGCAGCTTAGAAACAGCTAACTATGGCTACACCTTC.

The rearrangement uses TRBV11-1 and TRBJ2-5, with D tentatively TRBD2 (6 bases). V was trimmed by 3 bases and J by 5 bases, leaving 10 bases between them. The length of the CDR3 is 13 residues. Germline values: CDR1 SGHAT, CDR2 FQDESV (reference sequence). The CDR3 DNA reads as TGTGCCAGCAGCTTTCGGGAGTACGAGACCCAGTACTTC. Its translation is CASSFREYETQYF.

This clone was picked up one time. V gene TRBV5-4 combines with J gene TRBJ2-7; 8 positions agree with TRBD1. V was pared by 7 bases and J by 5 bases, with 8 bases of the junction left unmatched. Germline assignment: CDR1 SGHNT and CDR2 YYREEE (reference sequence). The CDR3 spans 13 residues. CDR3 in DNA: TGTGCCAGCGGCCAGGGGGCGCAGGACGAGCAGTACTTC. Residues: CASGQGAQDEQYF. Full variable domain (remainder filled in from reference TRBV5-4 and TRBJ2-7): ETGVTQSPTHLIKTRGQQVTLRCSSQSGHNTVSWYQQALGQGPQFIFQYYREEENGRGNFPPRFSGLQFPNYSSELNVNALELDDSALYLCASGQGAQDEQYFGPGTRLTVT.

The chain employs TRBV18 and TRBJ2-3; tentatively, D is TRBD2 (5 bases). The length of the CDR3 is 13 residues. Germline V gene data show CDR1 as KGHSH and CDR2 as LQKENI. The DNA for the CDR3 is TGTGCAAGCCGCCCGGGGAATCCAGATACGCAGTATTTT. The encoded protein is CASRPGNPDTQYF.

CDR3 DNA: TGTGCCAGCAGTCCAAACCCTCGTTTCTCCTACGAGCAGTACTTC. It codes for CASSPNPRFSYEQYF. The chain carries TRBV27 and TRBJ2-7; the D is unclear. Trimming cost V 5 bases and J 0 bases, with 14 bases left between them. Germline V gene sequence: CDR1 MNHEY, CDR2 SMNVEV (reference sequence). CDR3 length equals 15 residues.

The V call is TRBV19, the J call TRBJ1-2; D ambiguous. Germline assignment: CDR1 LNHDA and CDR2 SQIVND (reference sequence). This CDR3 has 13 amino acids. V was trimmed by 3 bases and J by 0 bases, leaving 5 bases between them. The DNA of the CDR3 is TGTGCCAGTAGTATTCGGGCTAACTATGGCTACACCTTC. As protein: CASSIRANYGYTF.

The chain carries TRBV10-3 and TRBJ2-7; the D is unclear. The CDR3 has 13 amino acids. The V and J ends lost 6 bases and 3 bases respectively, with 12 bases between them. CDR1 and CDR2 from the germline V gene are ENHRY and SYGVKD. This CDR3 reads CAISSGTNYEQYF. DNA for the CDR3: TGTGCCATCAGCAGTGGTACCAACTACGAGCAGTACTTC.

The V and J genes are TRBV19 and TRBJ1-5; 12 nucleotides agree with TRBD1. The CDR3 is 18 amino acids. CDR1 is LNHDA, CDR2 SQIVND, per germline (reference sequence). J gave up 9 bases and V 6 bases, and 18 bases lay outside the gene matches. The CDR3 sequence is CASRLGTGGRSAYGPQHF. CDR3 bases: TGTGCCAGTAGGCTAGGGACAGGGGGCCGATCCGCCTATGGGCCCCAGCATTTT.

The CDR3, as DNA: TGCAGCGTGACCTTGGGGGGGGGAGAGACCCAGTACTTC. Protein sequence: CSVTLGGGETQYF. This rearrangement joins TRBV29-1 to TRBJ2-5; TRBD2 agrees at 7 bases. CDR1 and CDR2 (germline): SQVTM, ANQGSEA. The J segment lost 4 bases and the V segment lost 6 bases, leaving 8 bases of the junction unmatched. This CDR3 is 13 amino acids long.

The V call is TRBV5-1, the J call TRBJ2-7, with 8 bases lining up with TRBD2. The CDR3 totals 14 residues. Germline V CDR1 and CDR2: SGHRS, YFSETQ. J lost 3 bases, V lost 1 base, and 3 bases had no gene match. CDR3 bases: TGCGCCAGCAGCTTGTATACTAGCGGCTACGAGCAGTACTTC. This codes for CASSLYTSGYEQYF.

This chain uses TRBV7-2 with TRBJ2-1; no firm D call. Germline CDR1 and CDR2: SGHTA and FQGNSA. The CDR3 sequence is 15 residues long. Trimming took 0 bases from V and 1 from J, leaving 7 bases between them. The CDR3 sequence: CASSLASRSYNEQFF. In DNA form, the CDR3 reads TGTGCCAGCAGCTTAGCGTCCAGGTCCTACAATGAGCAGTTCTTC.

This chain links TRBV11-3 with TRBJ2-4; D ambiguous. V shed 5 bases and J shed 0 bases, with 5 bases lying between them. The CDR3 length is 13 residues. CDR1 SGHNT and CDR2 YENEEA come from the germline V gene. The CDR3 DNA sequence: TGTGCCAGCAGCCCCCTAGCCAAAAACATTCAGTACTTC. This sequence encodes CASSPLAKNIQYF.